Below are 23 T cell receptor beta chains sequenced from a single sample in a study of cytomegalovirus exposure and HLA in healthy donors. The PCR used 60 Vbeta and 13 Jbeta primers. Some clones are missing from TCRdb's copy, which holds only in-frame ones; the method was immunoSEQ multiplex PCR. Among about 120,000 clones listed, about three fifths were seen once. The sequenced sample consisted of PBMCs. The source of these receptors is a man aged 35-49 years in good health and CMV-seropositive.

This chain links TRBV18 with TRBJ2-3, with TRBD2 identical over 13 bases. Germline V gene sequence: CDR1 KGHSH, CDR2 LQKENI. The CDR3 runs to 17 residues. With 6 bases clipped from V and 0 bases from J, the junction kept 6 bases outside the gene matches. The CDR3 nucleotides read TGTGCCAGCTCCCGGACTAGCGGGAGCTACAGCACAGATACGCAGTATTTT. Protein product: CASSRTSGSYSTDTQYF. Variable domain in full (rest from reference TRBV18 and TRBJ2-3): NAGVMQNPRHLVRRRGQEARLRCSPMKGHSHVYWYRQLPEEGLKFMVYLQKENIIDESGMPKERFSAEFPKEGPSILRIQQVVRGDSAAYFCASSRTSGSYSTDTQYFGPGTRLTVL.

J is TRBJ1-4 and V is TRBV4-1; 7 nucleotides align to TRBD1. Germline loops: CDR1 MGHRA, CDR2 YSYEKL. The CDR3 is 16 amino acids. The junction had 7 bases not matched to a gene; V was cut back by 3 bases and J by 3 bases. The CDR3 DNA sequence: TGCGCCAGCAGCCACCTCACAGGGGCGGCTAATGAAAAACTGTTTTTT. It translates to CASSHLTGAANEKLFF.

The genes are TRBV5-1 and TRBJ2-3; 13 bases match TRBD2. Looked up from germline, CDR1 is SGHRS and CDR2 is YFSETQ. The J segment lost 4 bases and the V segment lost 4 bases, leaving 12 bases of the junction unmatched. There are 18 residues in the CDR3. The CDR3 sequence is CASSPITRTSGGPDTQYF. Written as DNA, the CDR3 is TGCGCCAGCAGCCCAATAACCCGGACTAGCGGGGGCCCAGATACGCAGTATTTT.

Here the CDR3 DNA reads TGCGCCAGCAGCCAAGACAGTGGTCCCTATGGCTACACCTTC. The encoded protein is CASSQDSGPYGYTF. The chain is built from TRBV4-3 and TRBJ1-2; no clear D gene. This CDR3 contains 14 residues. Germline loops: CDR1 LGHNA, CDR2 YSLEER. Deletions cut 0 bases from V and 4 bases from J, with 9 bases between.

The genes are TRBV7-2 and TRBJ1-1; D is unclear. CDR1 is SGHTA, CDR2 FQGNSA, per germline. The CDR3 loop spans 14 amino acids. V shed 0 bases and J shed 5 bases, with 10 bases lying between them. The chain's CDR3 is CASSLARGDTEAFF. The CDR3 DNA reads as TGTGCCAGCAGCTTAGCGCGCGGGGATACTGAAGCTTTCTTT. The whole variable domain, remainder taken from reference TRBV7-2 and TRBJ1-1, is GAGVSQSPSNKVTEKGKDVELRCDPISGHTALYWYRQSLGQGLEFLIYFQGNSAPDKSGLPSDRFSAERTGGSVSTLTIQRTQQEDSAVYLCASSLARGDTEAFFGQGTRLTVV.

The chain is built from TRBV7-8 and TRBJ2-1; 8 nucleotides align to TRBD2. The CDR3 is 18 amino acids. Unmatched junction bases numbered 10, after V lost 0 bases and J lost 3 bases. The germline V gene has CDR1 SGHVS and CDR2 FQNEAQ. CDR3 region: CASSLARGGRPYYNEQFF. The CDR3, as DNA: TGTGCCAGCAGCTTAGCGCGCGGGGGGCGCCCTTACTACAATGAGCAGTTCTTC.

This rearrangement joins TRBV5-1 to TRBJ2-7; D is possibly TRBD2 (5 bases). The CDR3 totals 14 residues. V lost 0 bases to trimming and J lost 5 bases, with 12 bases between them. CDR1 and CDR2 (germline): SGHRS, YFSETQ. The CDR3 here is CASSLEAGNDEQYF. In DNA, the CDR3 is TGCGCCAGCAGCTTGGAGGCGGGTAACGACGAGCAGTACTTC.

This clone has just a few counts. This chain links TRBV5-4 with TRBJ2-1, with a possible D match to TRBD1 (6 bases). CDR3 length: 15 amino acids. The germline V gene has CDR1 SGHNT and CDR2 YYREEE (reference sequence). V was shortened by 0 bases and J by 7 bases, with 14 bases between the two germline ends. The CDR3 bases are TGTGCCAGCAGCTTGGTGGGGGCGGGCGGAAATGAGCAGTTCTTC. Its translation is CASSLVGAGGNEQFF.

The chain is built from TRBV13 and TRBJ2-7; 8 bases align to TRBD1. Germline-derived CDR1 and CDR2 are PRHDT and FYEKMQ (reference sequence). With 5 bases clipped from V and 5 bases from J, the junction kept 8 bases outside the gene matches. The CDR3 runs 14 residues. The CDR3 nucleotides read TGTGCCAGCAGCATACAGGGGGACACCCACGAGCAGTACTTC. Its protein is CASSIQGDTHEQYF.

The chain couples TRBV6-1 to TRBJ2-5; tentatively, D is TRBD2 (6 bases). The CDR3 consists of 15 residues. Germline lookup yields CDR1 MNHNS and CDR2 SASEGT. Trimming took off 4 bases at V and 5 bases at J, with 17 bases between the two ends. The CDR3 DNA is TGTGCCAGCAGTGGACCCCGTGGAGGAGGGGAGACCCAGTACTTC. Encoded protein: CASSGPRGGGETQYF.

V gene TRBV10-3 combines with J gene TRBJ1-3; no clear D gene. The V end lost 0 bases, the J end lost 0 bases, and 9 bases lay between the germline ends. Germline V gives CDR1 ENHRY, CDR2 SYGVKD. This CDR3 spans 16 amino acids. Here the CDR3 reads CAISESRTFSGNTIYF. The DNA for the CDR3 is TGTGCCATCAGTGAGTCCAGAACGTTCTCTGGAAACACCATATATTTT.

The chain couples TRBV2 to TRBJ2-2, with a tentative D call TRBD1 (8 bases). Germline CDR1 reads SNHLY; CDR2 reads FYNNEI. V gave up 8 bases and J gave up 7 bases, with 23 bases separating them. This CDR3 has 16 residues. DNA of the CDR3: TGTGCCAGCGCGATCCGGACAGGGAGGGACGGCGGGGAGCTGTTTTTT. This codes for CASAIRTGRDGGELFF. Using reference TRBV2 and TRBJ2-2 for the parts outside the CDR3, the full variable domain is EPEVTQTPSHQVTQMGQEVILRCVPISNHLYFYWYRQILGQKVEFLVSFYNNEISEKSEIFDDQFSVERPDGSNFTLKIRSTKLEDSAMYFCASAIRTGRDGGELFFGEGSRLTVL.

The CDR3 nucleotides are TGTGCCAGCAGCGTAGCTCAGCGGCCCTCGGGGAACGAGCAGTACTTC. Translation gives CASSVAQRPSGNEQYF. The chain is built from TRBV9 and TRBJ2-7, with D possibly TRBD2 on 5 matching bases. This CDR3 comprises 16 residues. CDR1 and CDR2 from the germline V gene are SGDLS and YYNGEE. V was shortened by 0 bases and J by 5 bases, with 18 bases between the two germline ends.

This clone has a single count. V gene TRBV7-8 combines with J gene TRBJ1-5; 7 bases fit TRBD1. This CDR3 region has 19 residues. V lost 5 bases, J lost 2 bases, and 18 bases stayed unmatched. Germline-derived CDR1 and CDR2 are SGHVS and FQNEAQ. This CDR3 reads CASSPRTDRVFYGNQPQHF. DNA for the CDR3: TGTGCCAGCAGCCCAAGAACCGACAGGGTATTCTACGGCAATCAGCCCCAGCATTTT.

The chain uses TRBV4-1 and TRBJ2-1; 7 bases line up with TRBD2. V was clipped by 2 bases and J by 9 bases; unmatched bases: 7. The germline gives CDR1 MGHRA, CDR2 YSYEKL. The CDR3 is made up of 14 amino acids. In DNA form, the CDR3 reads TGCGCCAGCAGCCAAATTTACGGGACTATTGAGCAGTTCTTC. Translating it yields CASSQIYGTIEQFF.

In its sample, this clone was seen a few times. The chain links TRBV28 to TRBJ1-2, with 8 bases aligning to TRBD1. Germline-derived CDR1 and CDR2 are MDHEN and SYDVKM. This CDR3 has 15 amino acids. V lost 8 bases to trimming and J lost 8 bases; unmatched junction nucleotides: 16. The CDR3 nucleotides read TGTGCCAGCCTATACTACGGGACAGGAGTCTGGGGCTACACCTTC. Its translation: CASLYYGTGVWGYTF.

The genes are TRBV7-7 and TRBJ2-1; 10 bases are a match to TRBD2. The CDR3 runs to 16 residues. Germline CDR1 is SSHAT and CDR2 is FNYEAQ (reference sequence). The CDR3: CVSSKLAGEAWDEQFF. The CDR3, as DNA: TGTGTTAGCAGCAAGCTAGCGGGAGAGGCTTGGGATGAGCAGTTCTTC.

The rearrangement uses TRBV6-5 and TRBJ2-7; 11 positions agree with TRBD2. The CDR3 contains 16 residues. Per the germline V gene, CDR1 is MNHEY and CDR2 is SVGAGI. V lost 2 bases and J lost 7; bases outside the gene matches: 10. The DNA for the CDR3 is TGTGCCAGCAGTTACGGGGTAGCGGGAGGGCCGGGGGAGCAGTACTTC. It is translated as CASSYGVAGGPGEQYF.

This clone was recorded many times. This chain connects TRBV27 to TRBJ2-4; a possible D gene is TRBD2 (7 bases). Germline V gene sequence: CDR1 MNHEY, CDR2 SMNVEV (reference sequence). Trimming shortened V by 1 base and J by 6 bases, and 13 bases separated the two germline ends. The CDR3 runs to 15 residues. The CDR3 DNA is TGTGCCAGCAGTTTATACGGGGGGCGGGGAAACATTCAGTACTTC. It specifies CASSLYGGRGNIQYF.

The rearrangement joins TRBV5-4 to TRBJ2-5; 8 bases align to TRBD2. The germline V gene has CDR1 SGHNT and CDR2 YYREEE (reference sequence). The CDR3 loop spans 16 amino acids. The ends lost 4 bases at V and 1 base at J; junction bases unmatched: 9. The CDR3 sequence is CASSKEAGALQETQYF. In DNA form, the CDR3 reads TGTGCCAGCAGCAAGGAAGCGGGAGCCCTCCAAGAGACCCAGTACTTC.

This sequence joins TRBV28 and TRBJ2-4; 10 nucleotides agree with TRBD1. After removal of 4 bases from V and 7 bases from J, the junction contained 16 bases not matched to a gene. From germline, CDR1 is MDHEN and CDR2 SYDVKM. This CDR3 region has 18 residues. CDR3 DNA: TGTGCCAGCAGTTCCGATGATCTGGGCAGACAGGGGGCCAACATTCAGTACTTC. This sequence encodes CASSSDDLGRQGANIQYF. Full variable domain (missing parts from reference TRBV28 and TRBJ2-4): DVKVTQSSRYLVKRTGEKVFLECVQDMDHENMFWYRQDPGLGLRLIYFSYDVKMKEKGDIPEGYSVSREKKERFSLILESASTNQTSMYLCASSSDDLGRQGANIQYFGAGTRLSVL.

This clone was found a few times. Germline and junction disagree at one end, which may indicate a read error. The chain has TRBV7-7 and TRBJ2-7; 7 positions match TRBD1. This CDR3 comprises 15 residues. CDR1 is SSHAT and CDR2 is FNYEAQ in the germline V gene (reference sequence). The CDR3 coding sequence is TGTGCTAGCAGCCAGTGGACAGGCCCATACGTGGAGCAGTACTTC. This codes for CASSQWTGPYVEQYF.

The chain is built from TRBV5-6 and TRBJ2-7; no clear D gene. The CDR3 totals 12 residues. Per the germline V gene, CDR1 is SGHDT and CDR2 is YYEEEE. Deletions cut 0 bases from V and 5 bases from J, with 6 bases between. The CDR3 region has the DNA TGTGCCAGCAGCTTGGGAGCAAACGAGCAGTACTTC. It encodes CASSLGANEQYF. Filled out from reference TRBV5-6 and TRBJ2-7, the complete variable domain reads DAGVTQSPTHLIKTRGQQVTLRCSPKSGHDTVSWYQQALGQGPQFIFQYYEEEERQRGNFPDRFSGHQFPNYSSELNVNALLLGDSALYLCASSLGANEQYFGPGTRLTVT.